This T cell receptor beta chain comes out of a study of identical twins (dated by TCRdb to the mid-2010s). Study-level background: TCR alpha and beta repertoires from monozygotic twins, unrelated adults of various ages and cord blood were deep-sequenced to test whether fetal clonotypes persist. To rule out contamination, the twin experiments were replicated at different times with different library preparation protocols.

With respect to this clonotype: Its antigen remains unidentified. Per-nucleotide qualities are absent, and no much larger clonotype sits a single base away.

Only healthy Caucasian donors were included. From the cysteine up to the phenylalanine, the CDR3 has a length of 17 residues. Only CDR3 DNA is held: 51 bases, read in frame from base 1. CDR1 MNHNS and CDR2 SASEGT were looked up in the germline V gene. V drops 7 bases and J drops 5 bases, leaving 23 bases in between. The receptor library was made with 5' RACE. For sequencing, an Illumina HiSeq 2000 was employed. A universal primer binding site was introduced by template switching, and a unique molecular identifier was present in the final cDNA, enabling accurate counting of TCR cDNA molecules. Specific primers in the conserved constant-segment region were used to synthesize first-strand cDNA for the TCR alpha and beta chains. To control for contamination, every cDNA library was double barcoded, receiving both a SMART-Mk sample barcode and Illumina barcodes. TruSeq adapter sequences and Illumina sample barcodes were added in two successive PCR steps. The TCR alpha and beta cDNA libraries were sequenced on the Illumina HiSeq platform using custom primers. The authors processed their data as follows. Unique molecular identifiers were extracted from raw reads with MiGEC, and CDR3 positions were determined with MiXCR. For each individual, recombination models were inferred using an EM algorithm with the repgenHMM and IGoR tools. The analysis of shared clonotypes was done with the tcR package in R, with sharing normalized by the product of cloneset sizes. To study raw recombination free of thymic and clonal selection effects, out-of-frame nonproductive sequences were analyzed. The public reads were run again by TCRdb, first through fastp at Q25 and then through MiXCR, and only productive beta chains were kept. Under each unique CDR3 protein, matching rows form one entry showing the most common genes and DNA. None of the V and J calls come from the authors' own analysis; TCRdb made them. The sample table records 1.5 million or so distinct CDR3 sequences; less than 35% of these occur just once. The ten biggest clones cover more than 0.25% of the sample.

On the study overall, not on this receptor specifically: Zero-insertion analyses could be partly confounded by invariant T cells such as MAIT and iNKT, though diverse VJ usage argued against such confounding for most clonotypes. Compared with coincidental sharing between unrelated individuals, an excess of low generation-probability sequences was observed among out-of-frame TCR alpha sequences shared between twins. In monozygotic twins, recombination models systematically underestimated out-of-frame TCR alpha sharing, but the models matched the sharing seen between unrelated individuals. Because the same donors could not be followed over many years, the conclusions relied on cross-sectional statistical analysis. Fewer insertions were carried by abundant cord blood beta clonotypes, a similar but weaker trend appeared in young adult naive repertoires, and no such trend appeared in memory repertoires. The excess sharing between twins in beta out-of-frame sequences was weaker because fewer shared sequences reduced the signal-to-noise ratio.

Input material: cord blood. The sequence joins TRBV6-1 to TRBJ1-4, with the D segment identity uncertain. The TCR comes from a newborn girl in good health. CDR3 loop: CASTLSEWPGGNEKLFF. The DNA is as follows: TGTGCCAGCACCCTTTCTGAGTGGCCCGGAGGAAATGAAAAACTGTTTTTT.